These 27 T cell receptor beta chains were all obtained from the same sample, sequenced in a study of cytomegalovirus exposure and HLA in healthy donors. Use of 60 Vbeta and 13 Jbeta primers characterized the PCR. Only in-frame clones appear in the TCRdb table, and some are missing; sequencing was by immunoSEQ multiplex PCR. There are 60,000 to 80,000 clones in the sample, with 4% to 6% held by the top ten. Sequenced input: PBMCs. Receptors were obtained from a man in his forties in good health and CMV-seronegative.

The CDR3 nucleotides are TGTGCCAGCAGCTTCTCTTCTTGGAGTGAAAAACTGTTTTTT. Protein product: CASSFSSWSEKLFF. The J gene is TRBJ1-4, the V gene TRBV7-9; D call uncertain. Germline V gives CDR1 SEHNR, CDR2 FQNEAQ (reference sequence). The ends were cut back, 3 bases at V and 7 bases at J, with 12 bases in the middle. The CDR3 is 14 amino acids.

The rearrangement joins TRBV19 to TRBJ1-2; 8 nucleotides align to TRBD1. Germline values: CDR1 LNHDA, CDR2 SQIVND (reference sequence). V shed 4 bases, J shed 4 bases, and the junction held 8 bases outside the gene matches. The CDR3 length is 15 residues. CDR3 nucleotide sequence: TGTGCCAGTAGTAGTCAGGGGGCGCGAGGCTATGGCTACACCTTC. It specifies CASSSQGARGYGYTF.

This chain connects TRBV2 to TRBJ2-7; TRBD2 is a possible D gene (5 bases). The CDR3 covers 12 residues. Germline CDR1 SNHLY, CDR2 FYNNEI. V shed 7 bases and J shed 6 bases, with 13 bases lying between them. The CDR3 bases are TGTGCCAGCAATGAGTTCGGAGGCGAGCAGTACTTC. It is translated as CASNEFGGEQYF. The entire variable domain, with the rest obtained from reference TRBV2 and TRBJ2-7, is as follows: EPEVTQTPSHQVTQMGQEVILRCVPISNHLYFYWYRQILGQKVEFLVSFYNNEISEKSEIFDDQFSVERPDGSNFTLKIRSTKLEDSAMYFCASNEFGGEQYFGPGTRLTVT.

The chain employs TRBV5-6 and TRBJ1-5; no definite D call. CDR1 and CDR2 (germline): SGHDT, YYEEEE. The CDR3 totals 14 residues. The V end lost 2 bases, the J end lost 3 bases, and 9 bases lay between the germline ends. CDR3 DNA sequence: TGTGCCAGCAGCTTCCCACAGTACAATCAGCCCCAGCATTTT. Residues: CASSFPQYNQPQHF.

This chain links TRBV2 with TRBJ1-5, with unresolved D. Per the germline V gene, CDR1 is SNHLY and CDR2 is FYNNEI. V lost 2 bases to trimming and J lost 5 bases, with 19 bases between them. This CDR3 contains 17 residues. CDR3: CASSEYNSGSYDQPQHF. The CDR3 DNA reads as TGTGCCAGCAGTGAATATAACTCGGGGTCCTATGATCAGCCCCAGCATTTT.

The V and J genes are TRBV15 and TRBJ2-7; TRBD1 might be the D (5 bases). Germline loops: CDR1 LNHNV, CDR2 YYDKDF (reference sequence). V lost 0 bases to trimming and J lost 2 bases, with 17 bases between them. CDR3 length equals 17 residues. In DNA form, the CDR3 reads TGTGCCACCAGCAGAGATCTCGGACATAGAGGCCCCTACGAGCAGTACTTC. Protein sequence: CATSRDLGHRGPYEQYF.

The V and J genes are TRBV5-5 and TRBJ2-1, with 16 bases fitting TRBD2. Germline V gene lookup returns CDR1 SGHKS and CDR2 YYEKEE (reference sequence). This CDR3 spans 20 amino acids. Trimming cost V 3 bases and J 4 bases; bases outside gene matches: 13. The CDR3, as DNA: TGTGCCAGCAGCTATCCGGGACTAGCGGGAGGGCCCTCCCTATACAATGAGCAGTTCTTC. Translated: CASSYPGLAGGPSLYNEQFF.

The chain links TRBV2 to TRBJ2-5; possibly TRBD1 for D (6 bases). The CDR3 is 14 amino acids. V lost 4 bases and J 4 bases, leaving 13 bases between the germline ends. Germline V CDR1 and CDR2: SNHLY, FYNNEI. Written as DNA, the CDR3 is TGTGCCAGCAGTGTACAGGGATCGGGAGAGACCCAGTACTTC. This translates into CASSVQGSGETQYF.

The rearrangement uses TRBV7-2 and TRBJ1-2, with D unresolved. The length of the CDR3 is 13 residues. Germline-derived CDR1 and CDR2 are SGHTA and FQGNSA. The V gene lost 1 base and the J gene lost 3 bases, with 6 bases spanning the gap. Here the CDR3 DNA reads TGTGCCAGCAGCTTAGTCTCGGACTATGGCTACACCTTC. Translation gives CASSLVSDYGYTF.

Measured by frequency, this clone is medium-sized. The chain couples TRBV19 to TRBJ1-5, with 7 bases matching TRBD1. CDR1 and CDR2 from the germline V gene are LNHDA and SQIVND (reference sequence). V was pared by 6 bases and J by 3 bases, with 5 bases of the junction left unmatched. CDR3 length: 14 residues. This CDR3 reads CASSPDRYNQPQHF. For the CDR3, the DNA is TGTGCCAGTAGCCCGGACAGGTACAATCAGCCCCAGCATTTT.

The chain uses TRBV23-1 and TRBJ1-2; perhaps TRBD1 as D (6 bases). TRBV23-1 is marked as an open reading frame, function uncertain. The V end was cut by 10 bases, the J end by 4 bases, with 19 bases between. CDR3 length: 14 residues. CDR3 sequence: CATRRDQQGYGYTF. The CDR3 nucleotides read TGCGCCACTAGGAGAGATCAACAGGGCTATGGCTACACCTTC.

CDR3 DNA: TGTGCCAGCAGCCGGGACAGGGACACCGGGGAGCTGTTTTTT. Residues: CASSRDRDTGELFF. The rearrangement uses TRBV6-5 and TRBJ2-2; 9 bases are shared with TRBD1. Germline assignment: CDR1 MNHEY and CDR2 SVGAGI. This CDR3 is 14 amino acids long. V was pared by 6 bases and J by 3 bases, with 2 bases of the junction left unmatched.

The rearrangement joins TRBV4-1 to TRBJ1-6; D is ambiguous. From germline, CDR1 is MGHRA and CDR2 YSYEKL. V was pared by 0 bases and J by 7 bases, with 7 bases between. This CDR3 comprises 14 residues. DNA of the CDR3: TGCGCCAGCAGCCAAGAACGGAGGAATTCACCCCTCCACTTT. This encodes CASSQERRNSPLHF.

This chain uses TRBV19 with TRBJ2-1; the match to TRBD2 covers 7 bases. The CDR3 totals 14 residues. V gave up 5 bases and J gave up 6 bases; unmatched junction bases: 7. Germline V CDR1 and CDR2: LNHDA, SQIVND (reference sequence). This CDR3 reads CASSDGGRANEQFF. Written as DNA, the CDR3 is TGTGCCAGTAGTGACGGGGGGAGGGCCAATGAGCAGTTCTTC.

The rearrangement uses TRBV30 and TRBJ1-5; D unclear. The CDR3 sequence is 16 residues long. Germline CDR1 and CDR2: GTSNPN and SVGIG (reference sequence). V lost 2 bases and J lost 3, with 17 bases in between. CDR3 DNA: TGTGCCTGGAGTATAGATCCCCCGGGTAACAATCAGCCCCAGCATTTT. This codes for CAWSIDPPGNNQPQHF.

The chain couples TRBV19 to TRBJ1-2; no definite D call. Trimming stripped 7 bases from V and 1 base from J, with 25 bases between. The CDR3 spans 18 residues. Germline loops: CDR1 LNHDA, CDR2 SQIVND (reference sequence). CDR3 protein: CASMPSGADLEVNYGYTF. CDR3 coding DNA: TGTGCCAGTATGCCATCTGGAGCCGATTTAGAAGTTAACTATGGCTACACCTTC.

The J gene is TRBJ1-3, the V gene TRBV5-4, with TRBD1 matching 8 bases. Germline V lookup: CDR1 SGHNT, CDR2 YYREEE (reference sequence). CDR3 length: 15 residues. V lost 0 bases to trimming and J lost 3 bases; unmatched junction nucleotides: 2. In DNA form, the CDR3 reads TGTGCCAGCAGCTTGGAGGGGACAGGTGGAAACACCATATATTTT. As protein: CASSLEGTGGNTIYF.

V usage is TRBV13 and J usage is TRBJ2-5, with D perhaps TRBD1 (6 bases). The better agreement between TRBJ2-7 and the DNA end casts doubt on the J call. Germline V lookup: CDR1 PRHDT, CDR2 FYEKMQ (reference sequence). The CDR3 spans 14 residues. CDR3 sequence: CASSLTGTSYEQYF. For the CDR3, the DNA is TGTGCCAGCAGCTTAACAGGGACCTCCTACGAGCAGTACTTC.

The gene calls are TRBV5-1 and TRBJ2-1, with 11 bases identical to TRBD2. V shed 4 bases and J 9 bases; nucleotides not matched to a gene: 9. This CDR3 contains 15 residues. CDR1 is SGHRS and CDR2 is YFSETQ in the germline V gene. The CDR3 nucleotides are TGCGCCAGCAGCCCCCGGGCTAGCGGGGGGATTGAGCAGTTCTTC. Protein product: CASSPRASGGIEQFF.

This chain joins TRBV7-8 and TRBJ1-5; no clear D gene. The germline CDR1 and CDR2 sequences are SGHVS and FQNEAQ. The CDR3 length is 14 residues. Trimming took off 5 bases at V and 5 bases at J, with 13 bases between the two ends. CDR3 sequence (DNA): TGTGCCAGCAGCCCGAACCTAGTGGATCAGCCCCAGCATTTT. Residues: CASSPNLVDQPQHF.

The rearrangement joins TRBV5-1 to TRBJ2-2; 7 bases agree with TRBD2. The CDR3 totals 19 residues. The germline V gene encodes CDR1 SGHRS and CDR2 YFSETQ. The V and J ends lost 2 bases and 4 bases, in that order; junction bases with no gene match: 17. The DNA of the CDR3 is TGCGCCAGCAGCTTTTTGGCGATTGGAGCGGGACTTTTCACCGGGGAGCTGTTTTTT. Amino acids: CASSFLAIGAGLFTGELFF.

The chain joins TRBV2 to TRBJ2-7; maybe TRBD2 (5 bases). The CDR3 has 14 amino acids. Germline CDR1 reads SNHLY; CDR2 reads FYNNEI. V was shortened by 6 bases and J by 2 bases, with 14 bases between the two germline ends. This CDR3 is CASRSPERAYEQYF. DNA for the CDR3: TGTGCCAGCAGATCCCCGGAGAGGGCCTACGAGCAGTACTTC.

This chain joins TRBV7-2 and TRBJ1-3; TRBD1 agrees at 7 bases. The CDR3 has 15 residues. The J segment lost 4 bases and the V segment lost 2 bases, leaving 5 bases of the junction unmatched. The V gene's germline CDR1 is SGHTA and CDR2 FQGNSA. The CDR3 DNA follows: TGTGCCAGCAGCTTATCGGGACAGTCCGGAAACACCATATATTTT. It specifies CASSLSGQSGNTIYF.

The gene calls are TRBV7-2 and TRBJ1-1; D possibly corresponds to TRBD1 (6 bases). The CDR3 is 13 amino acids. V lost 8 bases to trimming and J lost 2 bases, with 12 bases between them. Germline CDR1 is SGHTA and CDR2 is FQGNSA. In DNA, the CDR3 is TGTGCCAGCTCACAGGGTCGAAACACTGAAGCTTTCTTT. It encodes CASSQGRNTEAFF.

The chain couples TRBV10-3 to TRBJ2-7; tentative D call: TRBD1 (6 bases). This CDR3 has 12 residues. The V and J ends lost 3 bases and 3 bases respectively, with 6 bases between them. Per the germline V gene, CDR1 is ENHRY and CDR2 is SYGVKD. The CDR3 here is CAISEQGYEQYF. CDR3 nucleotide sequence: TGTGCCATCAGTGAACAGGGCTACGAGCAGTACTTC.

This chain uses TRBV6-1 with TRBJ1-1; tentatively, D is TRBD1 (5 bases). Trimming stripped 8 bases from V and 4 bases from J, with 17 bases between. The CDR3 contains 14 residues. CDR1 is MNHNS, CDR2 SASEGT, per germline. CDR3 residues: CASELGRGFTEAFF. In DNA form, the CDR3 reads TGTGCCAGCGAGTTGGGAAGGGGCTTCACTGAAGCTTTCTTT.

The chain couples TRBV7-2 to TRBJ1-1; no definite D call. V lost 5 bases, J lost 1 base, and 14 bases lay in between. The CDR3 spans 15 residues. The germline gives CDR1 SGHTA, CDR2 FQGNSA. As DNA, the CDR3 is TGTGCCAGCAGCCTGACGGCAGGAAAGAACACTGAAGCTTTCTTT. Translated: CASSLTAGKNTEAFF.